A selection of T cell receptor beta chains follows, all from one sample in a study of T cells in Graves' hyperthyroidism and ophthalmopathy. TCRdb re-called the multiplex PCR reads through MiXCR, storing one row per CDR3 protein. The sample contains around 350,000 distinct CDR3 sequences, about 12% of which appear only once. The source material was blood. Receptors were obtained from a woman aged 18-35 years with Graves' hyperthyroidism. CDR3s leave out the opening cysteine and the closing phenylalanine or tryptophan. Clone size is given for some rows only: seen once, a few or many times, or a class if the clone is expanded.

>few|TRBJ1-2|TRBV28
ASAGTGAYYGYT
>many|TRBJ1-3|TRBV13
ASGREGLAGNTIY
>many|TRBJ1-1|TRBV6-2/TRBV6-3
ASDDSPGSLNTEAF
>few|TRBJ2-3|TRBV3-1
ASSPPWDTDTQY
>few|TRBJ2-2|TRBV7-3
ASSPPGTGNTGELF
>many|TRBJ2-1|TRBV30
ASETSGSHNEQF
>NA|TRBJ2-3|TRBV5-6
ASSKGTSGSGTDTQY
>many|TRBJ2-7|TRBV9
ASSEGGLREQY
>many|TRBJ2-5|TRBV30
AWSGSVQETQY
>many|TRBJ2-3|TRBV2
ASKQGTDTQY
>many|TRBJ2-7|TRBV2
ASTLGQGPYEQY
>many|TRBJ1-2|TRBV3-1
ASSQALTRGRGDGYT
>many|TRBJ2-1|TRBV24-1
ATSDFGAGQSNEQF
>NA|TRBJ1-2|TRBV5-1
ASSIGQGTGGYT
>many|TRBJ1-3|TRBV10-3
AIMTGHSGNTIY
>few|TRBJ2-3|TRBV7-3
ASSLNRSSGGSTDTQY
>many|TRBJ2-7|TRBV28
ASSRGTSGRSEQY
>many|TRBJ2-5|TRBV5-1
ASSLLSDQETQY
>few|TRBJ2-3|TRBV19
ASSIGAGSDTQY
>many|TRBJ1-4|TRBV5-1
ASSPAALPSEKLF
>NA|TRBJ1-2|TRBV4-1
ASSQGRAVGYGYT
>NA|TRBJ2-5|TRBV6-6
ASSYSERFQETQY
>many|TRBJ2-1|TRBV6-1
ASSEFAGGSNEQF
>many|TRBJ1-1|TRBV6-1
ASSERGLPNTEAF
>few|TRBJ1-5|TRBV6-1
ASSEGTPQPQH
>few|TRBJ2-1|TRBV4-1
ASSLVGPNEQF
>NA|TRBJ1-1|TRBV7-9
ASSGGGGADTEAF
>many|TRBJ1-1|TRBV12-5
ASGLFGNTEAF
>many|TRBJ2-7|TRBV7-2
ASSPGPTNAEQY
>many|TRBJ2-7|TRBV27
ASSPTGSEQY
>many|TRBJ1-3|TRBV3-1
ASSRSWTGGMFSGNTIY
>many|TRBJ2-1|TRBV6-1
ASSYTSGSHEQF
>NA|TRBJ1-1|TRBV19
ASSSQATNTEAF
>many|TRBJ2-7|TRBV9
ASSVGGGTYEQY
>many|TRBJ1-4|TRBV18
ASSPSSVDKLF
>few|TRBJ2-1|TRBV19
ASTRREAGEQF
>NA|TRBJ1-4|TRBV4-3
ASSQVSSPTNEKLF
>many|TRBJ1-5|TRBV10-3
AISVGVSSNQPQH
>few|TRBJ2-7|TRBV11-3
ASSLRQDHEQY
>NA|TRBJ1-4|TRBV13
ASSTRPNEKLF
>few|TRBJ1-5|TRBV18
ASSQTWTVTNQPQH
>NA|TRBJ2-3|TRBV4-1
ASSLRGGANTDTQY
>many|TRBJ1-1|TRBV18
ASSPGQGTEAF
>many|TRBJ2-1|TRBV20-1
SLGESGQGFDEQF
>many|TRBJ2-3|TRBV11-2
ASSLGLGWGTNRLADTQY
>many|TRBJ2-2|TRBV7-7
ASSIEGRNTGELF